This passage covers 26 T cell receptor beta chains from one sample sequenced in a study of blood T cell repertoires in COVID-19. Assay: immunoSEQ multiplex PCR; the TCRdb copy retains only in-frame clones and omits some. The sample has about 210,000 clones; roughly four fifths are singletons. Sequenced: peripheral blood. These receptors were taken from a woman aged 45-65 years with active or convalescent COVID-19.

For this clone: The same CDR3 can be traced to other DNA sequences in this sample. The chain uses TRBV6-6 and TRBJ2-5; D perhaps matches TRBD2 (6 bases). Trimming took 2 bases from V and 5 from J, leaving 9 bases between them. Germline values: CDR1 MNHNY, CDR2 SVGAGI (reference sequence). The CDR3 consists of 13 residues. In nucleotides, the CDR3 is TGTGCCAGCAGTTACCGGGGGAGGGAGACCCAGTACTTC. Its protein product is CASSYRGRETQYF.

The chain uses TRBV5-1 and TRBJ1-2; TRBD1 is a possible D gene (5 bases). V was trimmed by 4 bases and J by 2 bases, leaving 12 bases between them. This CDR3 has 14 residues. The germline gives CDR1 SGHRS, CDR2 YFSETQ. CDR3 bases: TGCGCCAGCAGCGATGGACACGGCAACTATGGCTACACCTTC. This codes for CASSDGHGNYGYTF.

The chain combines TRBV6-1 with TRBJ1-4; no reliable D call. The CDR3 covers 15 residues. Germline loops: CDR1 MNHNS, CDR2 SASEGT. V lost 3 bases to trimming and J lost 2 bases, with 10 bases between them. The CDR3 DNA is TGTGCCAGCAGTGATAGAGGGTTGACTAATGAAAAACTGTTTTTT. Translating it yields CASSDRGLTNEKLFF.

This clone was seen a single time. The V call is TRBV11-3, the J call TRBJ2-7; TRBD1 matches 7 bases. V shed 5 bases, J shed 6 bases, and the junction held 10 bases outside the gene matches. CDR3 length: 14 residues. Per germline, CDR1 SGHNT and CDR2 YENEEA. The CDR3 coding sequence is TGTGCCAGCAGCCCCGGGACAGCTCATAGCGAGCAGTACTTC. Translating it yields CASSPGTAHSEQYF. Filled out from reference TRBV11-3 and TRBJ2-7, the complete variable domain reads EAGVVQSPRYKIIEKKQPVAFWCNPISGHNTLYWYLQNLGQGPELLIRYENEEAVDDSQLPKDRFSAERLKGVDSTLKIQPAELGDSAVYLCASSPGTAHSEQYFGPGTRLTVT.

The chain combines TRBV28 with TRBJ1-6, with a possible D match to TRBD1 (6 bases). The CDR3 covers 15 residues. Germline values: CDR1 MDHEN, CDR2 SYDVKM. The V end lost 4 bases, the J end lost 7 bases, and 14 bases lay between the germline ends. The CDR3 sequence: CASSSQTGPNSPLHF. DNA for the CDR3: TGTGCCAGCAGTTCCCAAACAGGGCCAAATTCACCCCTCCACTTT.

This chain links TRBV10-3 with TRBJ2-3; 9 bases fit TRBD2. CDR3 size: 14 residues. Per germline, CDR1 ENHRY and CDR2 SYGVKD. The J segment lost 4 bases and the V segment lost 4 bases, leaving 3 bases of the junction unmatched. The CDR3, as DNA: TGTGCCATCAGTGGTGAGCGGGGGGCAGATACGCAGTATTTT. This translates into CAISGERGADTQYF.

The V call is TRBV12-3 or TRBV12-4, the J call TRBJ2-7, with unresolved D. The CDR3 covers 12 residues. The V end was cut by 5 bases, the J end by 2 bases, with 7 bases between. The CDR3 DNA sequence: TGTGCCAGCAGTCCCCTCCCCTACGAGCAGTACTTC. The encoded protein is CASSPLPYEQYF.

The chain recombines TRBV6-6 with TRBJ2-3, with 11 bases fitting TRBD2. Germline loops: CDR1 MNHNY, CDR2 SVGAGI (reference sequence). V was clipped by 6 bases and J by 5 bases; unmatched bases: 10. The CDR3 has 16 residues. The DNA of the CDR3 is TGTGCCAGCAGGCCCGTAGCGGGGGGGCCTGGAGATACGCAGTATTTT. This sequence encodes CASRPVAGGPGDTQYF.

The gene calls are TRBV4-1 and TRBJ2-1; 13 nucleotides match TRBD2. Germline V gene sequence: CDR1 MGHRA, CDR2 YSYEKL. CDR3 size: 22 residues. The J segment lost 7 bases and the V segment lost 1 base, leaving 22 bases of the junction unmatched. The CDR3 is CASSQVRLLAGGARSLGNEQFF. For the CDR3, the DNA is TGCGCCAGCAGCCAAGTAAGGTTACTAGCGGGGGGGGCGAGGTCCTTAGGGAATGAGCAGTTCTTC.

This chain links TRBV14 with TRBJ1-3, with unresolved D. This CDR3 is built from 13 residues. CDR1 SGHDN and CDR2 FVKESK come from the germline V gene. Trimming cost V 5 bases and J 4 bases, with 9 bases left between them. The CDR3 DNA reads as TGTGCCAGCAGCAGCGGGAGCGGAAACACCATATATTTT. It yields the protein CASSSGSGNTIYF.

The chain is built from TRBV24-1 and TRBJ2-2; maybe TRBD2 (6 bases). Trimming left V 4 bases short and J 4 bases short, with 9 bases between. Germline CDR1 reads KGHDR; CDR2 reads SFDVKD. The CDR3 has 14 residues. This CDR3 is CATSDRDFTGELFF. Written as DNA, the CDR3 is TGTGCCACCAGTGACCGGGACTTCACCGGGGAGCTGTTTTTT.

The chain combines TRBV7-9 with TRBJ1-5; 7 nucleotides line up with TRBD1. Trimming cost V 5 bases and J 3 bases; bases outside gene matches: 4. The CDR3 is 14 amino acids. The germline V gene has CDR1 SEHNR and CDR2 FQNEAQ (reference sequence). The CDR3 DNA sequence: TGTGCCAGCAGCACTACAGGGGACAATCAGCCCCAGCATTTT. Translating it yields CASSTTGDNQPQHF.

The J gene is TRBJ2-5, the V gene TRBV7-7; D is unclear. This CDR3 region has 15 residues. The V end was cut by 1 base, the J end by 0 bases, with 9 bases between. In germline, CDR1 is SSHAT, CDR2 FNYEAQ (reference sequence). CDR3 in amino acids: CASSLGLRNQETQYF. The CDR3 DNA reads TGTGCCAGCAGCTTAGGGCTCCGAAACCAAGAGACCCAGTACTTC.

This clone has only a few counts. The chain links TRBV6-5 to TRBJ2-2; 9 nucleotides match TRBD1. Trimming took 4 bases from V and 3 from J; bases not matched to a gene: 3. The CDR3 length is 15 residues. Germline V CDR1 and CDR2: MNHEY, SVGAGI. CDR3 residues: CASSFRQGDTGELFF. CDR3 nucleotide sequence: TGTGCCAGCAGTTTTAGACAGGGGGACACCGGGGAGCTGTTTTTT.

The chain recombines TRBV3-1 (or the pseudogene TRBV3-2) with TRBJ1-1; no firm D call. The ends were cut back, 3 bases at V and 6 bases at J, with 11 bases in the middle. There are 13 residues in the CDR3. Germline V lookup: CDR1 LGHDT, CDR2 YNNKEL (reference sequence). This CDR3 is CASSQPGWAEAFF. The DNA of the CDR3 is TGTGCCAGCAGCCAGCCCGGGTGGGCTGAAGCTTTCTTT.

In DNA, the CDR3 is TGTGCCACACGACTAGCGGGAGAGTACAATGAGCAGTTCTTC. Its protein is CATRLAGEYNEQFF. The chain has TRBV19 and TRBJ2-1; TRBD2 agrees at 12 bases. The V and J ends lost 10 bases and 4 bases, in that order; junction bases with no gene match: 5. Germline V gene sequence: CDR1 LNHDA, CDR2 SQIVND (reference sequence). This CDR3 contains 14 residues.

The chain carries TRBV6-5 and TRBJ1-2, with a weak D call TRBD1 (5 bases). Looked up from germline, CDR1 is MNHEY and CDR2 is SVGAGI. V lost 6 bases and J lost 2, with 13 bases in between. The CDR3 contains 14 residues. Here the CDR3 reads CASSGQGNNYGYTF. The CDR3 bases are TGTGCCAGCAGCGGGCAGGGTAACAACTATGGCTACACCTTC.

Written as DNA, the CDR3 is TGTGCCAGCAGTGACTCCGTTACAGGAACAGATACGCAGTATTTT. This sequence encodes CASSDSVTGTDTQYF. The chain carries TRBV6-4 and TRBJ2-3; perhaps TRBD1 as D (5 bases). The germline V and J ends were trimmed by 0 bases and 3 bases, with 10 bases remaining between them. Germline values: CDR1 MRHNA, CDR2 SNTAGT. There are 15 residues in the CDR3.

The rearrangement links TRBV20-1 to TRBJ2-7; D not resolved. V shed 0 bases and J shed 6 bases, with 6 bases lying between them. The germline V gene has CDR1 DFQATT and CDR2 SNEGSKA (reference sequence). This CDR3 contains 11 residues. CDR3 loop: CSARDLSEQYF. The CDR3 nucleotides read TGCAGTGCTAGAGATCTTTCCGAGCAGTACTTC.

The chain joins TRBV5-6 to TRBJ1-2, with D unresolved. The CDR3 loop spans 14 amino acids. V was trimmed by 0 bases and J by 13 bases, leaving 19 bases between them. In germline, CDR1 is SGHDT, CDR2 YYEEEE. The CDR3 region is CASSLGRGTGKVTF. Written as DNA, the CDR3 is TGTGCCAGCAGCTTGGGTCGGGGAACGGGGAAAGTCACCTTC.

This chain links TRBV11-2 with TRBJ2-3; possible D gene TRBD1, 6 bases. Germline V gives CDR1 SGHAT, CDR2 FQNNGV. The CDR3 sequence is 16 residues long. V was trimmed by 3 bases and J by 1 base, leaving 14 bases between them. CDR3 sequence: CASSFTTGRGTDTQYF. DNA for the CDR3: TGTGCCAGCAGCTTTACGACAGGCCGGGGCACAGATACGCAGTATTTT.

This clone came up a few times. The chain carries TRBV28 and TRBJ2-7; 9 bases map to TRBD2. V lost 6 bases, J lost 2 bases, and 14 bases stayed unmatched. This CDR3 comprises 17 residues. CDR1 and CDR2 from the germline V gene are MDHEN and SYDVKM. CDR3 sequence: CASRAPSRSGRTYEQYF. The CDR3 nucleotides read TGTGCCAGCAGAGCCCCCTCGCGGAGCGGGAGGACCTACGAGCAGTACTTC.

The chain recombines TRBV28 with TRBJ2-7; 9 bases line up with TRBD1. J gave up 5 bases and V 5 bases, and 7 bases lay outside the gene matches. The CDR3 has 14 amino acids. CDR1 and CDR2 from the germline V gene are MDHEN and SYDVKM. The CDR3 here is CASSTGQGWDEQYV. The CDR3 DNA sequence: TGTGCCAGCAGTACAGGACAGGGGTGGGACGAGCAGTACGTC.

In its sample, this clone was seen a few times. The rearrangement joins TRBV27 to TRBJ2-4; 7 nucleotides agree with TRBD1. Germline CDR1 reads MNHEY; CDR2 reads SMNVEV (reference sequence). V lost 5 bases and J lost 4; bases outside the gene matches: 5. The CDR3 has 14 amino acids. The CDR3 protein is CASSPDRVKNIQYF. The CDR3 DNA reads as TGTGCCAGCAGTCCTGACAGGGTTAAAAACATTCAGTACTTC.

The chain's CDR3 is CASSSGQGQLDTQYF. The CDR3 DNA follows: TGCGCCAGCAGCTCGGGACAGGGGCAACTAGATACGCAGTATTTT. This chain joins TRBV5-1 and TRBJ2-3; 10 nucleotides line up with TRBD1. The CDR3 loop spans 15 amino acids. CDR1 is SGHRS and CDR2 is YFSETQ in the germline V gene. The V and J ends lost 3 bases and 5 bases, in that order; junction bases with no gene match: 6.

This sequence joins TRBV18 and TRBJ1-3; D gene unclear. The V gene lost 0 bases and the J gene lost 0 bases, with 9 bases spanning the gap. The CDR3 sequence is 16 residues long. Germline CDR1 KGHSH, CDR2 LQKENI. CDR3 DNA sequence: TGTGCCAGCTCACCACCCCGCGGCCTCTCTGGAAACACCATATATTTT. Protein sequence: CASSPPRGLSGNTIYF.